This TCR beta chain emerged from a study of T cell responses to AZD1222 COVID-19 vaccine. Study-wide findings and caveats: Among vaccine-associated CD4 TCRs, coverage spanned spike, with dominance at 160-218 and 743-854. Sampling that yielded the repertoires occurred only after the peak T cell response. Clonal diversity may have been underestimated, and the donors were mostly white British, with more females than males.

Concerning this clone: Its antigen is still unknown.

Pooling was applied to second doses at about 4 or about 12 weeks. Data came from immunoSEQ multiplex PCR; TCRdb stores just in-frame clones and leaves some out. The table records some 150,000 clones, just over 90% of them present only once. The V and J ends lost 3 bases and 0 bases respectively, with 12 bases between them. The V gene's germline CDR1 is SGHTA and CDR2 FQGNSA. This CDR3 is 17 amino acids long. The chain is built from TRBV7-2 and TRBJ2-6; D possibly uses TRBD1 or TRBD2 (6 bases each). The source material was peripheral blood, sampled 28 days after the second AZD1222 dose. This TCR derives from an adult who received the AZD1222 COVID-19 vaccine. CDR3 nucleotides: TGTGCCAGCAGCTTGGGAGGACAGTACTCTGGGGCCAACGTCCTGACTTTC. Its protein product is CASSLGGQYSGANVLTF.